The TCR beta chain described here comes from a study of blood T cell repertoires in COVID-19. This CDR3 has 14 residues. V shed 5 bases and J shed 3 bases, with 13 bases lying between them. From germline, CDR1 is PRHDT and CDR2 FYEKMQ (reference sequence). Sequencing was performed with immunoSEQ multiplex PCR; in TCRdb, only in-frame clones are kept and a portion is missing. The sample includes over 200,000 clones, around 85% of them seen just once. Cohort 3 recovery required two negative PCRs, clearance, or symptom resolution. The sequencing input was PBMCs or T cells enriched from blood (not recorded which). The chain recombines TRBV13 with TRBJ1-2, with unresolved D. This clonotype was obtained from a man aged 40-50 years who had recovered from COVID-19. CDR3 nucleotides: TGTGCCAGCAGCCCAACAGATGGGTACTATGGCTACACCTTC. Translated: CASSPTDGYYGYTF. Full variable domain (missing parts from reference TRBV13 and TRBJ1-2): AAGVIQSPRHLIKEKRETATLKCYPIPRHDTVYWYQQGPGQDPQFLISFYEKMQSDKGSIPDRFSAQQFSDYHSELNMSSLELGDSALYFCASSPTDGYYGYTFGSGTRLTVV.